The clone carrying this TCR beta chain occurred a few times. What it binds is unknown. As the library was built, unique molecular identifiers were attached to individual cDNA molecules. TCRdb re-called the RACE reads through MiXCR, storing one row per CDR3 protein. The data show some 360,000 distinct CDR3 sequences, 4% to 6% seen once. This entry belongs to a study of human T cells and chemical hapten exposure. Germline V gives CDR1 SGHRS, CDR2 YFSETQ. The CDR3 has 16 amino acids. V shed 3 bases and J 1 base; nucleotides not matched to a gene: 9. Whole-study results and caveats: With DPC sensitization, TCRs exceeding 1 in 1000 frequency showed no change. Relative to control repertoires, expanded TCRs gave rise to significantly more large CDR3 similarity clusters.

Time point given: pre-sensitization, week 0. Treatment given: therapeutic diphenylcyclopropenone sensitization with weekly scalp DPC. Blood draws came first, before each patch test. Sequences were derived from whole blood, sampled in connection with sensitization to the hapten diphenylcyclopropenone (DPC). The rearrangement uses TRBV5-1 and TRBJ1-1; 7 bases map to TRBD1. This sequence originates from a woman in her forties or fifties with alopecia areata. Some clones in this sample may be carry-over from other donors' samples. This CDR3 is CASSSPRGGPNTEAFF. The CDR3 DNA sequence: TGCGCCAGCAGCTCCCCCAGGGGGGGCCCGAACACTGAAGCTTTCTTT.